This T cell receptor (beta chain) was captured by sequencing in a study of cytomegalovirus exposure and HLA in healthy donors. Whole-study results and caveats: After further analysis at a later stage, roughly 16,000 TCR beta sequences were associated with HLA alleles at 0.05 false discovery rate. Cytomegalovirus-associated status was assigned to around 160 TCR beta chains.

The PCR had 60 Vbeta and 13 Jbeta primers. The assay was immunoSEQ multiplex PCR, and TCRdb's table has in-frame clones only and misses some. This repertoire includes about 110,000 clones. With regard to this clone: Its antigen is not identified.

Germline CDR1 reads SGHNT; CDR2 reads YYREEE (reference sequence). The CDR3 totals 15 residues. Trimming cost V 5 bases and J 5 bases, with 17 bases left between them. The chain combines TRBV5-4 with TRBJ2-1, with D possibly matching TRBD2 (6 bases). The sequenced material came from PBMCs. This sequence originates from a man aged 30 to 45 in good health and CMV-seronegative. The CDR3 loop is CASRNLNRGNNEQFF. The CDR3 DNA follows: TGTGCCAGCAGGAACCTAAACCGGGGGAACAATGAGCAGTTCTTC.